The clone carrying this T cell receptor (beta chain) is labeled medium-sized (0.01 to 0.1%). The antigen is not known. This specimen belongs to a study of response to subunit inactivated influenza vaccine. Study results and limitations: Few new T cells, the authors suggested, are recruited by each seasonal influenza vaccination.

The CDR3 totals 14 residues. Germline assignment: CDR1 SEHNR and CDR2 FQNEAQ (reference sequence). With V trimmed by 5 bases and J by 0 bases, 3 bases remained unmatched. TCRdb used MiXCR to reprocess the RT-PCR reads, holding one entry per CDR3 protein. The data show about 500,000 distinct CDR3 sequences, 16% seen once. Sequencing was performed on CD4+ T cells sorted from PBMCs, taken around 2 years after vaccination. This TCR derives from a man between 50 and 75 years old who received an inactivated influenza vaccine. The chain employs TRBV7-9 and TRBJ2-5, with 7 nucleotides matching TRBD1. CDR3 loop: CASSRGQNQETQYF. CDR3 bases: TGTGCCAGCAGCCGGGGACAGAACCAAGAGACCCAGTACTTC. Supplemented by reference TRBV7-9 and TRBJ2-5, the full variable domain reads DTGVSQNPRHKITKRGQNVTFRCDPISEHNRLYWYRQTLGQGPEFLTYFQNEAQLEKSRLLSDRFSAERPKGSFSTLEIQRTEQGDSAMYLCASSRGQNQETQYFGPGTRLLVL.